The 25 T cell receptor beta chains reported below all come from one sample, sequenced in a study of blood T cell repertoires in COVID-19 (TCRdb year 2020). The library was made by the immunoSEQ multiplex PCR assay. The table was pulled from immuneACCESS by TCRdb, which kept in-frame rearrangements only. Such tables lose some clones; where checked, under half of the loss comes from unresolved V genes, and the rest has no known cause. The sample includes approximately 530,000 clones, with 70% to 90% observed a single time. Under 8.5% of the sample is in the top ten clones. Sequencing was carried out using peripheral blood. The origin of the receptors is a woman between 50 and 59 years old with COVID-19, enrolled during active disease.

The chain is built from TRBV18 and TRBJ2-7; 7 nucleotides match TRBD1. The CDR3 sequence is 16 residues long. Germline CDR1 KGHSH, CDR2 LQKENI. The V segment lost 2 bases and the J segment 2 bases; nucleotides outside the gene matches: 9. In DNA, the CDR3 is TGTGCCAGCTCACCAGCGACGGGGACAGTTGCCTACGAGCAGTACTTC. Residues: CASSPATGTVAYEQYF.

This clone came up once. The V and J genes are TRBV3-1 (or the pseudogene TRBV3-2) and TRBJ2-1; weak D call: TRBD2 (6 bases). The CDR3 loop spans 14 amino acids. Trimming shortened V by 6 bases and J by 6 bases, and 15 bases separated the two germline ends. CDR1 is LGHDT, CDR2 YNNKEL, per germline (reference sequence). CDR3 DNA: TGTGCCAGCAGAGCGGGTTGGGGGGTCAATGAGCAGTTCTTC. Protein product: CASRAGWGVNEQFF.

The V and J genes are TRBV10-3 and TRBJ1-3, with 7 nucleotides matching TRBD1. With 7 bases clipped from V and 3 bases from J, the junction kept 6 bases outside the gene matches. Germline-derived CDR1 and CDR2 are ENHRY and SYGVKD. This CDR3 contains 14 residues. As DNA, the CDR3 is TGTGCCATCACCGACAGGGATCGTGGAAACACCATATATTTT. Amino acid sequence: CAITDRDRGNTIYF.

This chain uses TRBV12-3 or TRBV12-4 with TRBJ2-2, with 7 bases that match TRBD2. J gave up 7 bases and V 6 bases, and 5 bases lay outside the gene matches. The CDR3 extends over 13 amino acids. CDR3 DNA: TGTGCCAGCAGGGGGGGGTTTTTCGGGGAGCTGTTTTTT. It yields the protein CASRGGFFGELFF.

The chain couples TRBV15 to TRBJ2-1, with TRBD2 matching 8 bases. Per the germline V gene, CDR1 is LNHNV and CDR2 is YYDKDF (reference sequence). The CDR3 runs 14 residues. V was clipped by 5 bases and J by 9 bases; unmatched bases: 9. CDR3 sequence: CATSLSRGEVEQFF. The CDR3 coding sequence is TGTGCCACCAGCCTCTCGCGGGGGGAGGTTGAGCAGTTCTTC.

The chain links TRBV18 to TRBJ1-1; D ambiguous. V was clipped by 2 bases and J by 6 bases, with 13 bases between them. The V gene's germline CDR1 is KGHSH and CDR2 LQKENI. This CDR3 is built from 14 residues. The CDR3 coding sequence is TGTGCCAGCTCACCAAAGCGGGAGAGGTCTGAAGCTTTCTTT. Translation: CASSPKRERSEAFF.

V usage is TRBV5-1 and J usage is TRBJ1-6; weak D call: TRBD1 (5 bases). CDR1 is SGHRS and CDR2 is YFSETQ in the germline V gene. The ends were cut back, 5 bases at V and 7 bases at J, with 13 bases in the middle. The CDR3 is made up of 14 amino acids. The CDR3 here is CASSHPQGNSPLHF. The CDR3 region has the DNA TGCGCCAGCAGTCATCCCCAGGGAAATTCACCCCTCCACTTT.

The rearrangement links TRBV5-1 to TRBJ1-2, with 7 bases matching TRBD1. CDR3 length: 14 amino acids. The germline V gene has CDR1 SGHRS and CDR2 YFSETQ. The junction had 3 bases not matched to a gene; V was cut back by 4 bases and J by 0 bases. The DNA for the CDR3 is TGCGCCAGCAGCCGGGACAGCCCTAACTATGGCTACACCTTC. It encodes CASSRDSPNYGYTF.

This chain joins TRBV10-3 and TRBJ2-6, with no clear D. Germline loops: CDR1 ENHRY, CDR2 SYGVKD. The germline V and J ends were trimmed by 4 bases and 2 bases, with 3 bases remaining between them. This CDR3 comprises 13 residues. CDR3 region: CAISGPGANVLTF. The CDR3 nucleotides are TGTGCCATCAGTGGGCCTGGGGCCAACGTCCTGACTTTC.

Details on this clone: Other nucleotide sequences in the sample specify the same CDR3. The chain combines TRBV6-5 with TRBJ1-1, with 7 bases lining up with TRBD1. The germline V gene encodes CDR1 MNHEY and CDR2 SVGAGI. The CDR3 covers 13 residues. With V trimmed by 6 bases and J by 1 base, 2 bases remained unmatched. Here the CDR3 reads CASRRTGNTEAFF. The CDR3 region has the DNA TGTGCCAGCAGGCGGACAGGGAACACTGAAGCTTTCTTT.

The V call is TRBV15, the J call TRBJ1-4; perhaps TRBD1 as D (6 bases). Germline V lookup: CDR1 LNHNV, CDR2 YYDKDF (reference sequence). This CDR3 has 15 residues. V was shortened by 0 bases and J by 3 bases, with 8 bases between the two germline ends. The CDR3 bases are TGTGCCACCAGCAGAGACGGGGGGCCTAATGAAAAACTGTTTTTT. The encoded protein is CATSRDGGPNEKLFF.

V usage is TRBV7-6 and J usage is TRBJ2-7; tentative D call: TRBD1 (6 bases). V was clipped by 2 bases and J by 9 bases, with 17 bases between them. This CDR3 region has 14 residues. CDR1 is SGHVS and CDR2 is FNYEAQ in the germline V gene. The CDR3 sequence is CASSLSAGVQAQYF. In DNA form, the CDR3 reads TGTGCCAGCAGCTTATCGGCAGGGGTTCAGGCGCAGTACTTC.

The CDR3 DNA reads TGTGCCAGCAGCTACCCCCAAGGAGGGGGCGGAGACCGAGCTTTCTTT. As protein: CASSYPQGGGGDRAFF. V and J are TRBV28 and TRBJ1-1, with 7 bases identical to TRBD1. The V and J ends lost 6 bases and 10 bases, in that order; junction bases with no gene match: 20. The CDR3 has 16 amino acids. CDR1 is MDHEN and CDR2 is SYDVKM in the germline V gene.

The chain has TRBV25-1 and TRBJ1-1; D remains ambiguous. The ends were cut back, 1 base at V and 1 base at J, with 13 bases in the middle. Germline values: CDR1 MGHDK, CDR2 SYGVNS. The CDR3 is made up of 16 amino acids. CDR3 protein: CASSESPGLKNTEAFF. The CDR3 DNA follows: TGTGCCAGCAGTGAATCCCCAGGACTAAAGAACACTGAAGCTTTCTTT. Based on the CDR3 plus reference TRBV25-1 and TRBJ1-1, the full variable domain is EADIYQTPRYLVIGTGKKITLECSQTMGHDKMYWYQQDPGMELHLIHYSYGVNSTEKGDLSSESTVSRIRTEHFPLTLESARPSHTSQYLCASSESPGLKNTEAFFGQGTRLTVV.

The J gene is TRBJ2-7, the V gene TRBV11-2, with TRBD1 matching over 10 bases. The junction had 8 bases not matched to a gene; V was cut back by 5 bases and J by 4 bases. The CDR3 contains 15 residues. The germline V gene has CDR1 SGHAT and CDR2 FQNNGV. The DNA for the CDR3 is TGTGCCAGCAGCCGGATTTGGGACAGGGGATACGAGCAGTACTTC. Translating gives CASSRIWDRGYEQYF. The whole variable domain, filled in from reference TRBV11-2 and TRBJ2-7, reads EAGVAQSPRYKIIEKRQSVAFWCNPISGHATLYWYQQILGQGPKLLIQFQNNGVVDDSQLPKDRFSAERLKGVDSTLKIQPAKLEDSAVYLCASSRIWDRGYEQYFGPGTRLTVT.

V usage is TRBV5-1 and J usage is TRBJ1-2, with D uncertain. The CDR3 consists of 16 residues. V dropped 4 bases and J dropped 4 bases, with 20 bases sitting between them. The germline gives CDR1 SGHRS, CDR2 YFSETQ. Here the CDR3 reads CASSRGAGELLYGYTF. The CDR3 nucleotides read TGCGCCAGCAGCCGGGGAGCGGGAGAACTACTCTATGGCTACACCTTC.

The chain is built from TRBV7-9 and TRBJ2-1; 11 nucleotides agree with TRBD2. Trimming took 5 bases from V and 6 from J; bases not matched to a gene: 6. Looked up from germline, CDR1 is SEHNR and CDR2 is FQNEAQ (reference sequence). The length of the CDR3 is 15 residues. CDR3: CASSVSGGAVNEQFF. The CDR3 coding sequence is TGTGCCAGCAGCGTTAGCGGGGGGGCTGTCAATGAGCAGTTCTTC.

The CDR3 loop is CASSVGGLDLGYGYTF. In DNA form, the CDR3 reads TGTGCCAGCAGCGTAGGGGGGCTGGATTTAGGATATGGCTACACCTTC. The chain couples TRBV9 to TRBJ1-2, with D maybe TRBD1 (6 bases). CDR3 size: 16 residues. V was cut by 0 bases and J by 5 bases, with 17 bases left in between. CDR1 SGDLS and CDR2 YYNGEE come from the germline V gene.

The chain recombines TRBV5-6 with TRBJ1-4; tentatively, D is TRBD1 (5 bases). V lost 3 bases and J lost 5, with 17 bases in between. CDR3 length: 16 residues. Per germline, CDR1 SGHDT and CDR2 YYEEEE. CDR3 in DNA: TGTGCCAGCAGCTCCCCGGGGGGGGAACTCAATGAAAAACTGTTTTTT. Protein product: CASSSPGGELNEKLFF.

The chain is built from TRBV19 and TRBJ2-1, with TRBD2 as a possible D gene (5 bases). The CDR3 runs 13 residues. V lost 0 bases and J 10 bases, leaving 10 bases between the germline ends. Germline CDR1 and CDR2: LNHDA and SQIVND (reference sequence). CDR3 nucleotide sequence: TGTGCCAGTAGTATAGAAGTTACGGGGGAGCAGTTCTTC. This encodes CASSIEVTGEQFF.

The V and J genes are TRBV2 and TRBJ1-2; 11 nucleotides line up with TRBD1. With V trimmed by 4 bases and J by 5 bases, 6 bases remained unmatched. Looked up from germline, CDR1 is SNHLY and CDR2 is FYNNEI. The CDR3 covers 15 residues. CDR3 DNA: TGTGCCAGCAGTGCGGGGACAGGGGGGTCTTATGGCTACACCTTC. Translated: CASSAGTGGSYGYTF.

CDR3 coding DNA: TGTGCCAGCAGCCTCCCCGGGAACACTGAAGCTTTCTTT. Protein sequence: CASSLPGNTEAFF. The J gene is TRBJ1-1, the V gene TRBV9; D remains unclear. In germline, CDR1 is SGDLS, CDR2 YYNGEE. This CDR3 contains 13 residues. Trimming took off 4 bases at V and 1 base at J, with 8 bases between the two ends.

CDR3 sequence reads: CASRTGAGYEQYF. The CDR3, as DNA: TGTGCCAGCAGGACAGGGGCAGGCTACGAGCAGTACTTC. This chain connects TRBV2 to TRBJ2-7; 8 positions agree with TRBD1. Trimming cost V 6 bases and J 3 bases; bases outside gene matches: 4. The CDR3 extends over 13 amino acids. CDR1 is SNHLY and CDR2 is FYNNEI in the germline V gene. Complete variable domain (other parts from reference TRBV2 and TRBJ2-7): EPEVTQTPSHQVTQMGQEVILRCVPISNHLYFYWYRQILGQKVEFLVSFYNNEISEKSEIFDDQFSVERPDGSNFTLKIRSTKLEDSAMYFCASRTGAGYEQYFGPGTRLTVT.

The CDR3 DNA follows: TGTGCCAGCAGACCTGACAGGGGATCCTACGAGCAGTACTTC. It is translated as CASRPDRGSYEQYF. The chain recombines TRBV2 with TRBJ2-7; 8 bases are a match to TRBD1. With V trimmed by 6 bases and J by 1 base, 5 bases remained unmatched. Germline V gene data show CDR1 as SNHLY and CDR2 as FYNNEI. The CDR3 is 14 amino acids.

The chain has TRBV19 and TRBJ1-2; 9 nucleotides line up with TRBD1. This CDR3 has 15 residues. CDR1 is LNHDA, CDR2 SQIVND, per germline (reference sequence). Trimming at V came to 7 bases and at J to 5 bases, leaving 11 bases not matched to a gene. CDR3 sequence (DNA): TGTGCCAGTACCCTCTTAAGACAGGGGGGATATGGCTACACCTTC. Protein product: CASTLLRQGGYGYTF.